Described below is a single TCR beta chain sequence and its context. This sample stems from a study of identical twins. CDR1 SGHRS and CDR2 YFSETQ come from the germline V gene. V shed 3 bases and J 6 bases; nucleotides not matched to a gene: 11. The CDR3 contains 16 residues. TCRdb recomputed calls from the 5' RACE reads with MiXCR, one row per CDR3 protein. The sample includes under 900,000 distinct CDR3 sequences, roughly 18% of them seen just once. This sample was shared with a second study, whose subject was T cells expressing NK-cell markers.

The sequence came from a woman under 30 in good health. The J gene is TRBJ2-1, the V gene TRBV5-1; 8 bases map to TRBD2. What was sequenced was PBMCs. CDR3 DNA sequence: TGCGCCAGCAGCTCCTACGGGGGGGTGGACGGCAATGAGCAGTTCTTC. It is translated as CASSSYGGVDGNEQFF.